This paragraph reports one T cell receptor beta chain. The data were obtained in a study of control samples from healthy donors and cancer patients. Using immunoSEQ multiplex PCR, the repertoire was profiled, and TCRdb retains in-frame clones only, with some absent. The sample yields roughly 99,000 clones, roughly four fifths seen once. V dropped 0 bases and J dropped 1 base, with 10 bases sitting between them. The CDR3 has 15 residues. Germline-derived CDR1 and CDR2 are SGHRS and YFSETQ. The sequencing sample was made of blood. The clonotype originates from a man between 60 and 70 years old in good health. The rearrangement links TRBV5-1 to TRBJ1-1, with D unclear. The CDR3 reads CASSLEGRSNTEAFF. CDR3 in DNA: TGCGCCAGCAGCTTGGAAGGGAGGTCGAACACTGAAGCTTTCTTT.